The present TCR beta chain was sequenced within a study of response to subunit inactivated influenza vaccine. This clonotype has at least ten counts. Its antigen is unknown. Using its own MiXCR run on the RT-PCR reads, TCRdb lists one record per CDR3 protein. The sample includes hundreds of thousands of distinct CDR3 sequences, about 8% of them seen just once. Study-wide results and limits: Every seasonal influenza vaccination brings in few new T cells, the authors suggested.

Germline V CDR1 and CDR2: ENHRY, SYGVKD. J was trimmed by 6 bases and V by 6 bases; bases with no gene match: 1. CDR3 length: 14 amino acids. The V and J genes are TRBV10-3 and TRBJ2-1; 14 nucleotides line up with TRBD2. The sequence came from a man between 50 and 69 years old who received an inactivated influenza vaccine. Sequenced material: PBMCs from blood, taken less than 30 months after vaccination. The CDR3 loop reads CAIRTSGRANEQFF. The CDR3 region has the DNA TGTGCCATCAGGACTAGCGGGAGGGCCAATGAGCAGTTCTTC.